This T cell receptor beta chain is from a study of blood T cells in healthy people across ages. Primers used in a second PCR of roughly 6 to 11 cycles were a sample-barcoded 5' primer and a J-beta primer mix. One entry per CDR3 protein results from TCRdb running MiXCR on the 5' RACE reads. The repertoire holds 630,000 or so distinct CDR3 sequences, about 32% seen once, with just over 15% in the top ten. Study findings and constraints: Age brought a roughly linear fall in TCR beta diversity measured per million T cells.

CDR3 length: 16 residues. Looked up from germline, CDR1 is SGHTA and CDR2 is FQGTGA. V was pared by 6 bases and J by 2 bases, with 7 bases of the junction left unmatched. Ten or more counts support this clonotype. Its antigen is not known. Every donor gave around 10 milliliters of peripheral blood. The gene calls are TRBV7-3 and TRBJ2-1; the match to TRBD2 covers 10 bases. Sequenced input: blood. The source of this sequence is a woman at least 80 years old in good health. CDR3: CASSHIAGGTYNEQFF. DNA of the CDR3: TGTGCCAGCAGTCATATAGCGGGGGGCACCTACAATGAGCAGTTCTTC.